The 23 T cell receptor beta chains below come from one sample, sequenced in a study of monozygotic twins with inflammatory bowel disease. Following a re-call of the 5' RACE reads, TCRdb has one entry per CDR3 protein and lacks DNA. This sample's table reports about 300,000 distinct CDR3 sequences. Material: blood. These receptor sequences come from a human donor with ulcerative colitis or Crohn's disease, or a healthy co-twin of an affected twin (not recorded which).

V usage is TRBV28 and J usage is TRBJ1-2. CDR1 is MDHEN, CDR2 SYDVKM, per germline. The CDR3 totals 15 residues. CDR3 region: CASSSRAAGNYGYTF.

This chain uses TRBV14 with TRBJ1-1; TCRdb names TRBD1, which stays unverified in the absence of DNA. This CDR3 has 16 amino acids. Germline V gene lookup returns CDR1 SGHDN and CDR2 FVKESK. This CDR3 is CASSQSGYRLNTEAFF.

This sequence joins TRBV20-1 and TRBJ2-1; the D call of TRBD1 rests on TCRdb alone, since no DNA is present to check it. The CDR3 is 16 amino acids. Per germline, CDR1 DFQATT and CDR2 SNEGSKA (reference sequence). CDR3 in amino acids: CSAPQRGGVIYNEQFF.

The chain's CDR3 is CASSPRSGVVLDTQYF. The V and J genes are TRBV7-9 and TRBJ2-3. Germline loops: CDR1 SEHNR, CDR2 FQNEAQ (reference sequence). The CDR3 covers 16 residues.

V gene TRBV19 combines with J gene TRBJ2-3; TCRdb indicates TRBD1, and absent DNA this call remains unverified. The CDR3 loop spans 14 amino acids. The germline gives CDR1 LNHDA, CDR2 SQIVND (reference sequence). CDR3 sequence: CASSDRGATDTQYF.

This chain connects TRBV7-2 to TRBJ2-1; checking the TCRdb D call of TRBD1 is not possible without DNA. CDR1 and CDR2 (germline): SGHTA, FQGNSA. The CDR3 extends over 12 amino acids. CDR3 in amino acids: CASSTDRPQQFF.

CDR3 in amino acids: CASTNGLGETQYF. V gene TRBV6-2 or TRBV6-3 combines with J gene TRBJ2-5. The CDR3 spans 13 residues. CDR1 is MNHEY and CDR2 is SVGEGT in the germline V gene.

CDR3 sequence reads: CASPGGSGTGGGGEQFF. This chain connects TRBV5-4 to TRBJ2-1; the D gene TCRdb calls, TRBD1, cannot be checked with no DNA. CDR1 and CDR2 from the germline V gene are SGHNT and YYREEE (reference sequence). The CDR3 length is 17 residues.

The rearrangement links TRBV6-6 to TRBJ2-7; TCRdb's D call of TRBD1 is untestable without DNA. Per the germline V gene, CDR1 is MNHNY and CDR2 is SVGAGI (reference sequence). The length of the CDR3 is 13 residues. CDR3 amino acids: CASSYGHSYEQYF.

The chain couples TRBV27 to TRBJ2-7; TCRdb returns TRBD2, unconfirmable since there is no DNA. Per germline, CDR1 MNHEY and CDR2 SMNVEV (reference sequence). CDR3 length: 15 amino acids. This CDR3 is CASSLSSPTLYEQYF.

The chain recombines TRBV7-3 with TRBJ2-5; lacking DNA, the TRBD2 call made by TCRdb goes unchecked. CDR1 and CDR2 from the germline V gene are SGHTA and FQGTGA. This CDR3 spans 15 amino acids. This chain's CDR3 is CASSRNKGWEETQYF.

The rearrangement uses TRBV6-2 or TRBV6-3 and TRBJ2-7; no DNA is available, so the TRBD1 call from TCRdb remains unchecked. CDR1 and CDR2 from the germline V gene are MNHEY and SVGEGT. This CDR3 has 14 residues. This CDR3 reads CASEDRNGVYEQYF.

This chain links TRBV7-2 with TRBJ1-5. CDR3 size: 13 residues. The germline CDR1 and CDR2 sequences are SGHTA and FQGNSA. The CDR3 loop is CASSSWTDQPQHF.

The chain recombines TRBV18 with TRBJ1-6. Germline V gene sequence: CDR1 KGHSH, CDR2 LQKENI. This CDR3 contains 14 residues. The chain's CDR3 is CASSSHPNNSPLHF.

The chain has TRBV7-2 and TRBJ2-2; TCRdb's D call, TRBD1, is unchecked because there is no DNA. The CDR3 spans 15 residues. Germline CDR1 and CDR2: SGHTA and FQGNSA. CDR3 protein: CASSLMGGRTGELFF.

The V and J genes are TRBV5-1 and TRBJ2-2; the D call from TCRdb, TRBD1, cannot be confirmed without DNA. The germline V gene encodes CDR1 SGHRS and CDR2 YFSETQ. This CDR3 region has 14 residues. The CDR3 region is CASSKGQNTGELFF.

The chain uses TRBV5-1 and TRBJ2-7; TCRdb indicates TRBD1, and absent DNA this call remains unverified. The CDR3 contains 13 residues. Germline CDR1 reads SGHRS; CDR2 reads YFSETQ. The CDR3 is CASALGDSYEQYF.

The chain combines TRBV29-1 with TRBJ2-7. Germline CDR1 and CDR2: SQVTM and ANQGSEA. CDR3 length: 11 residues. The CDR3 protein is CSVGPAYEQYF.

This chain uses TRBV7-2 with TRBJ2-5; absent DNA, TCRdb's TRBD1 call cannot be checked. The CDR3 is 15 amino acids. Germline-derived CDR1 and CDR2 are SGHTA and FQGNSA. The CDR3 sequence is CASSSELNRAETQYF.

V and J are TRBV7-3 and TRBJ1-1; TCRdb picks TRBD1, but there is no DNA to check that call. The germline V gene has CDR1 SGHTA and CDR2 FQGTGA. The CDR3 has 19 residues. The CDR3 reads CASSPLPTENTGAADGAFF.

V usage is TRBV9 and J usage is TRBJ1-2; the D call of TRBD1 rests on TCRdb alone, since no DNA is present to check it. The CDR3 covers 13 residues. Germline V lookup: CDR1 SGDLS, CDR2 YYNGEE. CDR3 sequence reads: CASSVETDYGYTF.

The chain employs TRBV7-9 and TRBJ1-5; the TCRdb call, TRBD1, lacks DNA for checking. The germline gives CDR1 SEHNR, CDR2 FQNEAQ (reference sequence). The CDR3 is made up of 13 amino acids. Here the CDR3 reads CASSGRDSQPQHF.

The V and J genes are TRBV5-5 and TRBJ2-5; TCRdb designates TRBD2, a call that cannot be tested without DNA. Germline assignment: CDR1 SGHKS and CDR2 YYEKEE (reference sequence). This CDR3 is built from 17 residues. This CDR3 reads CASSFYGAGWIQETQYF.